This passage covers 21 T cell receptor beta chains from one sample sequenced in a study of early T cells in non-severe SARS-CoV-2 infection. In TCRdb, the 5' RACE reads were re-called with MiXCR into one record per CDR3 protein. The repertoire holds some 80,000 distinct CDR3 sequences, with roughly an eighth as singletons. The sample was whole blood. The origin of the receptors is an adult who was a healthcare worker with PCR-confirmed SARS-CoV-2 infection or an uninfected control (not recorded which).

This clonotype was detected a few times. The chain couples TRBV10-3 to TRBJ1-6; D might be TRBD1 (5 bases). With 6 bases removed from V and 4 bases from J, the gap between germline ends came to 13 bases. The length of the CDR3 is 15 residues. From germline, CDR1 is ENHRY and CDR2 SYGVKD. In nucleotides, the CDR3 is TGTGCCATCAGCGACAGTGGCCCTTATAATTCACCCCTCCACTTT. It codes for CAISDSGPYNSPLHF.

The J gene is TRBJ2-5, the V gene TRBV3-1; 7 nucleotides line up with TRBD2. Germline V gene lookup returns CDR1 LGHDT and CDR2 YNNKEL (reference sequence). The CDR3 spans 15 residues. The V segment lost 1 base and the J segment 9 bases; nucleotides outside the gene matches: 11. The CDR3 coding sequence is TGTGCCAGCAGCCAAGCGCTTGGGTCCCGGGGGGCCCAGTACTTC. Its translation is CASSQALGSRGAQYF.

This clonotype was counted at least ten times. The chain combines TRBV5-6 with TRBJ2-5; 12 nucleotides line up with TRBD2. V shed 5 bases, J shed 1 base, and the junction held 6 bases outside the gene matches. Looked up from germline, CDR1 is SGHDT and CDR2 is YYEEEE. This CDR3 has 16 amino acids. CDR3 nucleotides: TGTGCCAGCAGTCCACTAGCGGGGGGCCTCCAAGAGACCCAGTACTTC. The encoded protein is CASSPLAGGLQETQYF.

The chain recombines TRBV6-6 with TRBJ2-2; TRBD2 might be the D (5 bases). The germline CDR1 and CDR2 sequences are MNHNY and SVGAGI (reference sequence). This CDR3 spans 16 amino acids. V lost 3 bases and J 6 bases, leaving 17 bases between the germline ends. CDR3 sequence: CASSYRLADDAGELFF. CDR3 coding DNA: TGTGCCAGCAGTTATAGGCTAGCCGATGATGCCGGGGAGCTGTTTTTT.

At least ten counts were recorded for this clonotype. The chain links TRBV6-1 to TRBJ1-5, with D hard to call. V shed 0 bases and J shed 7 bases, with 10 bases lying between them. CDR1 and CDR2 (germline): MNHNS, SASEGT. The CDR3 is 14 amino acids. The CDR3 sequence: CASSEAASSQPQHF. DNA of the CDR3: TGTGCCAGCAGTGAAGCGGCCAGTTCACAGCCCCAGCATTTT.

This clonotype was counted at least ten times. J is TRBJ2-1 and V is TRBV7-3; the D gene could be TRBD1 or TRBD2 (6 bases each). The CDR3 runs 14 residues. Between the trimmed V and J ends, which lost 5 bases and 7 bases, there was a span of 15 bases. CDR1 and CDR2 from the germline V gene are SGHTA and FQGTGA. The CDR3 bases are TGTGCCAGCAGCCATGGAGGGGGGTGGAATGAGCAGTTCTTC. It yields the protein CASSHGGGWNEQFF.

This clonotype has a count of ten or more. The chain combines TRBV18 with TRBJ1-2; D remains ambiguous. The germline V gene has CDR1 KGHSH and CDR2 LQKENI. Trimming stripped 1 base from V and 0 bases from J, with 18 bases between. The CDR3 length is 18 residues. The CDR3, as DNA: TGTGCCAGCTCACCACTTAAGGCCCAACTGGACCCTAACTATGGCTACACCTTC. It encodes CASSPLKAQLDPNYGYTF.

Only one count was recorded for this clonotype. This may come from a read error, since a much larger clone is one base off. V and J are TRBV7-9 and TRBJ2-5; D is unclear. Trimming took off 1 base at V and 3 bases at J, with 12 bases between the two ends. This CDR3 is built from 15 residues. Germline lookup yields CDR1 SEHNR and CDR2 FQNEAQ (reference sequence). Here the CDR3 reads CASSLVGRIEETQYF. The CDR3 DNA reads as TGTGCCAGCAGCTTAGTTGGAAGAATAGAAGAGACCCAGTACTTC.

For the CDR3, the DNA is TGTGCCAGCAGCCAAGGACGGCAGGGCTTCTATGGCTACACCTTC. The encoded protein is CASSQGRQGFYGYTF. The J gene is TRBJ1-2, the V gene TRBV3-1; a possible D gene is TRBD1 (5 bases). Trimming stripped 1 base from V and 4 bases from J, with 13 bases between. The CDR3 has 15 amino acids. Germline V gives CDR1 LGHDT, CDR2 YNNKEL (reference sequence).

This clonotype came up a few times. The chain links TRBV27 to TRBJ2-1, with a weak D call TRBD2 (7 bases). This CDR3 region has 17 residues. Germline CDR1 reads MNHEY; CDR2 reads SMNVEV (reference sequence). V was shortened by 5 bases and J by 0 bases, with 17 bases between the two germline ends. CDR3 sequence (DNA): TGTGCCAGCAGTCGGTCGGGGGGCACGACCTCCTACAATGAGCAGTTCTTC. Its translation is CASSRSGGTTSYNEQFF.

This chain uses TRBV27 with TRBJ1-1, with D possibly being TRBD1 (5 bases). In germline, CDR1 is MNHEY, CDR2 SMNVEV (reference sequence). V dropped 5 bases and J dropped 7 bases, with 17 bases sitting between them. This CDR3 is built from 14 residues. The CDR3 coding sequence is TGTGCCAGCAGTCCGAGAAGGTTGGGGGGTGAAGCTTTCTTT. Its translation is CASSPRRLGGEAFF.

The chain has TRBV7-2 and TRBJ1-1; D perhaps matches TRBD1 (5 bases). The V end was cut by 5 bases, the J end by 0 bases, with 13 bases between. This CDR3 is built from 15 residues. Germline loops: CDR1 SGHTA, CDR2 FQGNSA. The CDR3 reads CASSPTSGMNTEAFF. The CDR3 DNA reads TGTGCCAGCAGCCCGACATCAGGGATGAACACTGAAGCTTTCTTT.

The chain has TRBV6-7 and TRBJ1-2; unclear D gene. TRBV6-7 is marked as an open reading frame, function uncertain. The CDR3 has 13 residues. DNA of the CDR3: TGTCCCCCTGTCTGCTTATCTAACTATGGCTACACCTTC. Its translation is CPPVCLSNYGYTF.

The J gene is TRBJ1-1, the V gene TRBV29-1, with 10 nucleotides matching TRBD1. CDR3 length: 16 residues. The V gene end was trimmed by 2 bases and the J gene end by 0 bases; junction bases not matched to a gene: 6. Germline values: CDR1 SQVTM, CDR2 ANQGSEA. The CDR3 DNA follows: TGCAGCGTTGAAAGGGGAGGGACAGGGGTGAACACTGAAGCTTTCTTT. It translates to CSVERGGTGVNTEAFF.

This clonotype occurred many times. The CDR3: CASSVGSRVEETQYF. The CDR3 region has the DNA TGTGCCAGCAGCGTAGGGAGTCGGGTAGAAGAGACCCAGTACTTC. V is TRBV9 and J is TRBJ2-5, with D hard to call. The CDR3 runs 15 residues. Germline assignment: CDR1 SGDLS and CDR2 YYNGEE. With 0 bases removed from V and 3 bases from J, the gap between germline ends came to 12 bases.

Note on this clonotype: A much bigger clone sits one base away, suggesting this may be a read error. This chain links TRBV6-1 with TRBJ2-7; no clear D. This CDR3 spans 11 amino acids. V was trimmed by 3 bases and J by 9 bases, leaving 9 bases between them. Germline CDR1 reads MNHNS; CDR2 reads SASEGT. CDR3 bases: TGTGCCAGCAGTGACCCCTGGGGGCAGTACTTC. Translation gives CASSDPWGQYF.

This chain links TRBV20-1 with TRBJ2-5; no clear D gene. CDR1 DFQATT and CDR2 SNEGSKA come from the germline V gene (reference sequence). With 1 base removed from V and 2 bases from J, the gap between germline ends came to 8 bases. The CDR3 runs 13 residues. The CDR3 spells CSARGGWQETQYF. As DNA, the CDR3 is TGCAGTGCTAGAGGGGGATGGCAAGAGACCCAGTACTTC.

This clonotype was detected ten times or more. The CDR3 region has the DNA TGTGCCAGCAGCACCGGGACAGGGGATGGCTACACCTTC. Amino acid sequence: CASSTGTGDGYTF. The chain couples TRBV2 to TRBJ1-2; 10 bases agree with TRBD1. With V trimmed by 6 bases and J by 6 bases, 4 bases remained unmatched. Germline-derived CDR1 and CDR2 are SNHLY and FYNNEI. The CDR3 is 13 residues long.

This clonotype has just a few counts. CDR3 in DNA: TGTGCCAGCAGCCCTTTTGGGAGGCATTTCGAGCAGTACTTC. It translates to CASSPFGRHFEQYF. The rearrangement uses TRBV11-2 and TRBJ2-7, with TRBD2 as a possible D gene (6 bases). V was cut by 5 bases and J by 6 bases, with 17 bases left in between. The CDR3 length is 14 residues. Germline V CDR1 and CDR2: SGHAT, FQNNGV. The whole variable domain, remainder taken from reference TRBV11-2 and TRBJ2-7, is EAGVAQSPRYKIIEKRQSVAFWCNPISGHATLYWYQQILGQGPKLLIQFQNNGVVDDSQLPKDRFSAERLKGVDSTLKIQPAKLEDSAVYLCASSPFGRHFEQYFGPGTRLTVT.

This clonotype came up many times. This chain joins TRBV7-9 and TRBJ1-6; D unclear. Per the germline V gene, CDR1 is SEHNR and CDR2 is FQNEAQ (reference sequence). CDR3 length: 15 amino acids. V lost 6 bases, J lost 0 bases, and 9 bases lay in between. The CDR3 loop is CASSQTDSYNSPLHF. DNA for the CDR3: TGTGCCAGCAGTCAGACGGACTCCTATAATTCACCCCTCCACTTT.

On this clonotype itself: A much larger clonotype is one base distant, so this may be a read error. The chain recombines TRBV10-3 with TRBJ1-1; D remains ambiguous. CDR1 ENHRY and CDR2 SYGVKD come from the germline V gene. Trimming cost V 4 bases and J 0 bases, with 6 bases left between them. The CDR3 runs 13 residues. The DNA of the CDR3 is TGTGCCATCAGTGGTTCTCTGAACACTGAAGCTTTCTTT. The encoded protein is CAISGSLNTEAFF.